A selection of T cell receptor beta chains follows, all from one sample in a study of T cell responses to AZD1222 COVID-19 vaccine. Method: immunoSEQ multiplex PCR; TCRdb's copy keeps in-frame clones and lacks some. The table has 110,000 to 150,000 clones, about 93% seen once. The source was peripheral blood, collected on day 0 of AZD1222 vaccination. The receptor source for this set is an adult in good health. CDR3s include the opening cysteine and the closing phenylalanine or tryptophan. D genes are given only for firm matches. The listing skips clone size in some rows; elsewhere it reads once, few, many or a size class.

cdr3_aa,cdr3_nt,d_call,clone_size,j_call,v_call
CATAGRRNTEAFF,TGTGCCACCGCAGGGAGAAGGAACACTGAAGCTTTCTTT,NA,once,TRBJ1-1,TRBV15
CASSLGQGYSEQFF,TGTGCCAGCAGTTTGGGACAGGGGTACTCTGAGCAGTTCTTC,TRBD1,NA,TRBJ2-1,TRBV28
CASSQDLGGTDTQYF,TGTGCCAGCAGCCAAGATTTAGGGGGTACAGATACGCAGTATTTT,NA,few,TRBJ2-3,TRBV3-1/TRBV3-2
CASSTRVTYNEQFF,TGTGCCAGCAGCACCAGGGTAACCTACAATGAGCAGTTCTTC,NA,NA,TRBJ2-1,TRBV7-9
CASSPSRGAPSNQPQHF,TGCGCCAGCAGCCCATCCAGGGGGGCGCCTAGCAATCAGCCCCAGCATTTT,TRBD1,NA,TRBJ1-5,TRBV4-1
CASSTRKGGTSTDTQYF,TGTGCCAGCAGCACCCGTAAGGGGGGAACTAGCACAGATACGCAGTATTTT,NA,NA,TRBJ2-3,TRBV9
CAISVANEAFF,TGTGCCATCAGTGTTGCCAACGAAGCTTTCTTT,NA,NA,TRBJ1-1,TRBV10-3
CSVEDPLTGQRNTIYF,TGCAGCGTTGAAGACCCACTAACAGGCCAGAGAAACACCATATATTTT,NA,NA,TRBJ1-3,TRBV29-1
CASSLGRADGYTF,TGCGCCAGCAGCTTGGGGAGGGCTGATGGCTACACCTTC,NA,NA,TRBJ1-2,TRBV5-1
CASSFPLASGKLVSTDTQYF,TGTGCCAGCAGTTTCCCCCTGGCTAGCGGGAAACTGGTGAGCACAGATACGCAGTATTTT,TRBD2,NA,TRBJ2-3,TRBV6-2/TRBV6-3
CVILGTANEQYF,TGTGTCATATTAGGGACAGCGAACGAGCAGTACTTC,TRBD1,NA,TRBJ2-7,TRBV28
CASSFTGDEQYF,TGTGCCAGCAGCTTTACGGGCGACGAGCAGTACTTC,NA,once,TRBJ2-7,TRBV7-9
CASRRPSDNEQFF,TGTGCCAGCAGAAGGCCTAGCGACAATGAGCAGTTCTTC,NA,NA,TRBJ2-1,TRBV5-5
CASSLSGGDTIYF,TGTGCCAGCAGCCTCTCGGGAGGGGACACCATATATTTT,NA,NA,TRBJ1-3,TRBV25-1
CASRDTSYEQYF,TGTGCCAGCCGGGACACCTCCTACGAGCAGTACTTC,NA,NA,TRBJ2-7,TRBV6-5
CASSELAISSYEQYF,TGTGCCAGCAGTGAACTGGCAATAAGCTCCTACGAGCAGTACTTC,NA,NA,TRBJ2-7,TRBV6-1
CASSLGTSGRRTDTQYF,TGTGCCAGCAGTCTAGGGACTAGCGGGCGACGCACAGATACGCAGTATTTT,TRBD2,NA,TRBJ2-3,TRBV6-2/TRBV6-3
CASSYDYQDTQYF,TGTGCCAGCAGTTACGACTACCAAGATACGCAGTATTTT,NA,NA,TRBJ2-3,TRBV12-3/TRBV12-4
CASSLLPGSNQPQHF,TGTGCCAGCAGCTTACTGCCAGGGTCCAATCAGCCCCAGCATTTT,NA,NA,TRBJ1-5,TRBV7-8
CASSRSGQGANNEQFF,TGTGCCAGTAGTAGGAGCGGACAGGGGGCCAACAATGAGCAGTTCTTC,TRBD1,NA,TRBJ2-1,TRBV19
CASSYPGTGAGELFF,TGTGCCAGCAGTTACCCCGGGACAGGGGCCGGGGAGCTGTTTTTT,TRBD1,NA,TRBJ2-2,TRBV6-2/TRBV6-3
CASSQDSQETQYF,TGCGCCAGCAGCCAAGATTCGCAGGAGACCCAGTACTTC,NA,few,TRBJ2-5,TRBV4-1
CATSDHGPDGGYTF,TGTGCCACCAGTGATCACGGCCCGGACGGCGGCTACACCTTC,NA,NA,TRBJ1-2,TRBV24-1